The T cell receptor (beta chain) under discussion was sequenced for a study of shared clonotypes between healthy human individuals. Study conclusions and caveats: Non-shared clonotypes displayed generation probabilities falling below those of clonotypes present in all four donors. Sample collection involved blood only; tissue repertoires are likely different.

CDR1 SGHDN and CDR2 FVKESK come from the germline V gene. V shed 0 bases and J 4 bases; nucleotides not matched to a gene: 15. The CDR3 loop spans 19 amino acids. Every subset's genomic DNA went evenly onto several immunoSEQ plates. Clones were read by immunoSEQ multiplex PCR, and TCRdb kept only the in-frame ones, dropping some. The profile shows about 2.1 million clones, over 85% of them singletons. On this clone: What it binds is unknown.

Naive-designated CD8 cells lacked CD45RO, were positively enriched for CCR7, and omitted terminally differentiated effector memory CD45RA+ cells. The V and J genes are TRBV14 and TRBJ1-1, with TRBD1 matching over 9 bases. The sequenced material came from naive CD8+ T cells from PBMCs. This clonotype was sampled from a man between 18 and 29 years old in good health. Some clones in this sample may be carry-over from other donors' samples. The chain's CDR3 is CASSQDALGQGTSGTEAFF. In DNA, the CDR3 is TGTGCCAGCAGCCAAGATGCTCTAGGACAGGGGACTTCGGGCACTGAAGCTTTCTTT. Supplemented by reference TRBV14 and TRBJ1-1, the full variable domain reads EAGVTQFPSHSVIEKGQTVTLRCDPISGHDNLYWYRRVMGKEIKFLLHFVKESKQDESGMPNNRFLAERTGGTYSTLKVQPAELEDSGVYFCASSQDALGQGTSGTEAFFGQGTRLTVV.